This T cell receptor (beta chain) originates from a study of regulatory T cells in long-lasting Graves disease (dated by TCRdb to the early 2020s). About the investigation overall: In the newly diagnosed Graves' disease group, patients had been taking antithyroid drugs for less than 3 months. This study used TCR sequencing and RNA sequencing of peripheral blood to compare persistent Graves' disease patients against newly diagnosed Graves' disease patients. The study was registered as a clinical trial and conducted in China. TCR sequencing covered roughly 13 persistent and 20 newly diagnosed Graves' disease patients, 33 samples in total. The investigation overall reported the following: The authors acknowledged the small sample size as a limitation that may reduce accuracy. Persistent patients shared more public clonotypes among themselves (2,741) than newly diagnosed patients did (about 900). Sequencing and analysis were restricted to the TCR beta chain. Compared with newly diagnosed patients, patients with persistent Graves' disease had lower TCR Shannon entropy and fewer highly expanded clones, which suggests clonal expansion. Preferential use of TRBV28, TRBJ1-2 and TRBJ2-5 was observed in persistent disease, whereas TRBV20-1 and TRBJ2-1 were favored in newly diagnosed disease. The study examined only peripheral blood because the primary lesion, thyroid tissue, could not be accessed.

V gives up 6 bases and J gives up 5 bases, and the segment between their germline ends measures 18 bases. The CDR3 starts with the cysteine, ends with the phenylalanine, and has 14 residues. The only DNA kept is the CDR3, 42 bases in frame from the first base. The germline V gene encodes CDR1 SGHRS and CDR2 YFSETQ. The library was built by means of multiplex PCR. These reads were obtained on an Illumina HiSeq 4000. To build TCR beta libraries, CDR3 regions were amplified by Arm-PCR using iRepertoire HTBI primers. Before sequencing, the PCR products went through gel purification. The paper's processing steps were these. Gene usage analysis of CDR3 amino acid clonotypes relied on the 55 to 80 TRBV and 12 to 15 TRBJ segments identified across samples. Filtered high-quality paired reads were merged into contigs using COPE and FqMerger. BLAST was used to align contigs to IMGT TRBV, TRBD and TRBJ reference genes, and CDR3 was defined according to IMGT. Highly expanded clones were defined as clonotypes with a frequency above 0.1%. Shannon entropy served as the measure of repertoire diversity, while the Gini coefficient captured V-J evenness. Public clonotypes were defined as clonotypes shared by more than one individual. TCRdb applied fastp at Q25 and MiXCR to the public reads, then kept only in-frame beta chains. Rows are unified per CDR3 protein, each entry keeping the most common DNA and genes. It is TCRdb's table, rather than the study itself, that gives the V and J calls and clone size. Here the sample has around 400,000 distinct CDR3 sequences; about 12% occur a single time. The top ten constitute approximately 17% of the sample.

Many counts were recorded for this clonotype. Its binding antigen is unknown. Base qualities are not provided; no much larger clone lies one nucleotide away. Interpreted using the paper, the time point label stands for: newly diagnosed GD, antithyroid drugs for less than 3 months. RNA was extracted from PBMCs in TRIzol for both TCR sequencing and RNA sequencing. Graves' disease was diagnosed according to American Thyroid Association guidelines. The patients came from an endocrinology department in Xi'an, China. Each patient gave roughly 8.4 milliliters of peripheral blood, collected in an EDTA anticoagulant tube. PBMCs were isolated by Ficoll Paque Plus density gradient separation without further T cell sorting. An Agilent 2100 Bioanalyzer and agarose gel were used to check RNA quality, while a NanoDrop 2000 measured RNA concentration. A further study also used this sample, focusing on T cells in Graves' hyperthyroidism and ophthalmopathy. As described in the second report: Stable Graves' hyperthyroidism was defined as the absence of progression to ophthalmopathy over 18 months of follow-up. The hyperthyroidism patients were between 18 and 65 years old and newly diagnosed, with a disease duration of less than 2 months. Patients with uncontrolled infections, other autoimmune diseases, pregnancy or lactation were excluded. Diagnoses were based on clinical symptoms, serum thyroxine and TRAb, thyroid ultrasound and orbital computed tomography. The first round of RT-PCR for the TCR CDR3 was performed with the HTBI primer set and the Qiagen OneStep RT-PCR kit. Most expanded thyroid clonotypes (frequency above 0.001) were also detected in blood, a finding suggesting that blood repertoires may reflect thyroid immune responses. In cross-validation, a model built on a 13 V-J signature told ophthalmopathy apart from stable hyperthyroidism with over 85% sensitivity and around 83% specificity, and in testing the same model reached 80%/75%. In validation, the model predicted progression to ophthalmopathy with 55% to 71% sensitivity and 72.22% specificity, a median of 6.5 months before onset. To identify distinguishing TCR V-J signatures, a discovery cohort of around 100 patients was used, comprising 43 with Graves' ophthalmopathy and approximately 57 with stable Graves' hyperthyroidism. Prospective prediction of ophthalmopathy was tested in an independent validation cohort of 18 to 20 hyperthyroidism patients and around 16 patients who later progressed to ophthalmopathy. The 90 to 100 discovery patients were randomly split 7:3 into training and test sets. The study also compared thyroid tissue and blood T-cell repertoires from 6 or 7 Graves' hyperthyroidism patients. After sampling, hyperthyroidism patients received methimazole starting at 30 mg daily, and ophthalmopathy patients received high-dose intravenous methylprednisolone. Libraries were constructed in a second round of multiplex PCR, after which size selection and purification were performed. The libraries were sequenced on an Illumina HiSeq2000 using paired-end 100 bp reads. SOAPnuke was used to process the raw data, removing reads that contained adapters or uncalled bases, had a mean Phred below 15, or lacked an exact match to the constant primer or identifier. High-quality paired reads were merged with COPE v1.2.5, and unique nucleotide sequences were defined as clonotypes. Clonotypes were aligned to IMGT TRBV, TRBD and TRBJ reference segments using MiTCR v1.1. The analysis was restricted to V-J combinations with a frequency above 0.0001, which together covered 99.2% of the repertoires. The TCS score was defined as F50 (clonal expansion) divided by E x V (chaos), with BLOSUM62-based TCRdist calculated between CDR3 peptides within each V-J. Welch's t-statistics and random forest reduced roughly 540 V-J features to fewer than 15, which were used in a naive Bayes classifier (R e1071). No statistical method was used to set the sample size in advance, and investigators knew the group allocation. TCR Vbeta CDR3 sequencing of 130 to 150 peripheral blood samples (roughly 41 ophthalmopathy, roughly 72 hyperthyroidism and some 17 progressor patients) is reported in the paper.

This receptor was obtained from a woman under 30 with Graves disease. Donor details come from another sample of the same person, matched by shared clones. The chain is made from TRBV5-1 and TRBJ2-7; the D call could be TRBD1 or TRBD2, with each sharing 5 bases. The material sequenced was peripheral blood mononuclear cells (PBMCs), taken at new diagnosis, from a patient treated with antithyroid drugs. The nucleotides are TGCGCCAGCAACCCGGACGGGACGGGCGACGAGCAGTACTTC. Translated, this is CASNPDGTGDEQYF.